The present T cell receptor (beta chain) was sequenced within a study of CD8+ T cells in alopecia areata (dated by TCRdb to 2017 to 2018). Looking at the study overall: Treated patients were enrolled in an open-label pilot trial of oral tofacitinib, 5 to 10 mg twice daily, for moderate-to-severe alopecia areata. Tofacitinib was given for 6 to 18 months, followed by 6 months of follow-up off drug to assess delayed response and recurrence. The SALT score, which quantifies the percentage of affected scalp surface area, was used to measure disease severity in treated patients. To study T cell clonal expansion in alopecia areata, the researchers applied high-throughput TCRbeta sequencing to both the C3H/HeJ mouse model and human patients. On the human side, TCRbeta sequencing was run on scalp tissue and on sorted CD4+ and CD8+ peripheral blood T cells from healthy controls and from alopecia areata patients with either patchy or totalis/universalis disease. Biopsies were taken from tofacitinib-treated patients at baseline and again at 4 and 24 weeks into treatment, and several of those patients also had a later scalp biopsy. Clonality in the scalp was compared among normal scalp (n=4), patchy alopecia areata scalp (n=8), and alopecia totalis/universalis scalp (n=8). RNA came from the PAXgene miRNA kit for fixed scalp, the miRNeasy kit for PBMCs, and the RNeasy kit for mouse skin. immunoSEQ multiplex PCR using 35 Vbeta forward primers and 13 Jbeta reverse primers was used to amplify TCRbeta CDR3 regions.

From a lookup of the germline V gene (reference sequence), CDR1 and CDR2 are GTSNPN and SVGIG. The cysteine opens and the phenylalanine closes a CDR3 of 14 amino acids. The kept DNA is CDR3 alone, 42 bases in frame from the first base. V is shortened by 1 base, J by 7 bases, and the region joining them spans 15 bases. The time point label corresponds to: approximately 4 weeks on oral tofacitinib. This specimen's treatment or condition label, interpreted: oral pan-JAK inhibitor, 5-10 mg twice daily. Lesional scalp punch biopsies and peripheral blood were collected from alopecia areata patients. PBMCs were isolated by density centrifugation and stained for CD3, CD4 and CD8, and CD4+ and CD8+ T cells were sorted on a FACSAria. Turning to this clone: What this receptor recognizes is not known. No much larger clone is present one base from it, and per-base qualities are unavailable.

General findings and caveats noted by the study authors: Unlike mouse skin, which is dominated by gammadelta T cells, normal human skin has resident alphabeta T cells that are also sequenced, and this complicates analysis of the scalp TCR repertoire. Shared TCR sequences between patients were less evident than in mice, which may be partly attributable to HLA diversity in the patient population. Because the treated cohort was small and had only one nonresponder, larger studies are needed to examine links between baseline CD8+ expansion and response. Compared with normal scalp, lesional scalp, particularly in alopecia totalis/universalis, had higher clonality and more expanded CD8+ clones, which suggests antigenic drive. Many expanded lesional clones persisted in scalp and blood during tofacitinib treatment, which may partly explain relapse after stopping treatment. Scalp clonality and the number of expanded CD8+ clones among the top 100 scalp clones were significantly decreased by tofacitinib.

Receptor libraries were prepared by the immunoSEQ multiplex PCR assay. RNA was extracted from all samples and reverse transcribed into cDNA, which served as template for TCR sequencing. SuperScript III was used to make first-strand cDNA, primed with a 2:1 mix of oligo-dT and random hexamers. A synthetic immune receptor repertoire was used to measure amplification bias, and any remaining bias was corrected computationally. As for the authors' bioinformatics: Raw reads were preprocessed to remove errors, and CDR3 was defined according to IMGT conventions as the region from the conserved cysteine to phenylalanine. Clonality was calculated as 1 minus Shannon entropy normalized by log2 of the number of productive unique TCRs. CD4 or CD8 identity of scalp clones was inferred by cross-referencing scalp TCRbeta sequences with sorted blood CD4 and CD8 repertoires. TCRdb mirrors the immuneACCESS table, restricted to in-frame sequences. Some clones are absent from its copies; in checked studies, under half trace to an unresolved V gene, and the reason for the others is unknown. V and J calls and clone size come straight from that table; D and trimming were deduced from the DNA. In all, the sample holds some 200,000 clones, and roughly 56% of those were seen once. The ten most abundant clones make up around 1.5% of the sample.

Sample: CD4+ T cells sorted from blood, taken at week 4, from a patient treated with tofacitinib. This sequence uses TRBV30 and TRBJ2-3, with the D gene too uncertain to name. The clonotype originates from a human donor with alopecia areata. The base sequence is TGTGCCTGGAGTGGAACACCCAGAGTATATACGCAGTATTTT. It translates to CAWSGTPRVYTQYF.